This record looks at one T cell receptor beta chain sequence and its context. Some clones are missing from TCRdb's copy, which holds only in-frame ones; the method was immunoSEQ multiplex PCR. This sample has 400,000 to 450,000 clones, with 80% to 90% found just once. V lost 2 bases and J 3 bases, leaving 17 bases between the germline ends. The CDR3 contains 16 residues. CDR1 and CDR2 from the germline V gene are MDHEN and SYDVKM. The sample comes from a study of blood T cell repertoires in COVID-19. The clonotype comes from a man aged 25-45 years who had recovered from COVID-19. The sample taken for sequencing was PBMCs or T cells enriched from blood (not recorded which). The rearrangement joins TRBV28 to TRBJ2-7; weak D call: TRBD2 (7 bases). In nucleotides, the CDR3 is TGTGCCAGCAGTTTAGCGCCGCAAGCGGGACACTACGAGCAGTACTTC. This encodes CASSLAPQAGHYEQYF.